Below are 25 T cell receptor beta chains sequenced from a single sample in a study of shared clonotypes between healthy human individuals. Measured with immunoSEQ multiplex PCR; TCRdb has only the in-frame clones, and not every one. The profile shows over 400,000 clones, almost 80% of them singletons. The sequenced sample consisted of PBMCs. Source of these receptors: a woman between 35 and 50 years old in good health. Some clones in this sample may be carry-over from other donors' samples.

This clone was picked up one time. The CDR3 protein is CASSLMSGLVKDNEQFF. The CDR3 DNA follows: TGTGCCAGCAGCTTGATGTCCGGGCTTGTTAAAGACAATGAGCAGTTCTTC. This chain uses TRBV5-6 with TRBJ2-1, with no clear D. V lost 1 base and J lost 5, with 19 bases in between. The CDR3 totals 17 residues. The V gene's germline CDR1 is SGHDT and CDR2 YYEEEE.

The rearrangement joins TRBV28 to TRBJ1-4; D gene ambiguous. From germline, CDR1 is MDHEN and CDR2 SYDVKM. This CDR3 is built from 13 residues. The V and J ends lost 7 bases and 3 bases respectively, with 9 bases between them. The CDR3 reads CASTTNSNEKLFF. The CDR3 region has the DNA TGTGCCAGCACGACAAATTCTAATGAAAAACTGTTTTTT.

The chain combines TRBV28 with TRBJ2-7, with no clear D. Trimming removed 5 bases from V and 2 bases from J, with 13 bases in between. This CDR3 comprises 14 residues. Germline CDR1 MDHEN, CDR2 SYDVKM. For the CDR3, the DNA is TGTGCCAGCAGTACTACCGGGCCTACCTACGAGCAGTACTTC. It yields the protein CASSTTGPTYEQYF.

This clone came up a few times. V and J are TRBV10-3 and TRBJ1-1; D possibly corresponds to TRBD1 (5 bases). CDR3 size: 16 residues. In germline, CDR1 is ENHRY, CDR2 SYGVKD. The V and J ends lost 6 bases and 0 bases respectively, with 17 bases between them. CDR3 bases: TGTGCCATCAGCGCAAAAAGCGGACACCTGAACACTGAAGCTTTCTTT. This sequence encodes CAISAKSGHLNTEAFF.

V gene TRBV11-3 combines with J gene TRBJ2-5; unclear D gene. CDR3 length: 14 residues. CDR1 and CDR2 from the germline V gene are SGHNT and YENEEA. Trimming took 0 bases from V and 4 from J, leaving 9 bases between them. As DNA, the CDR3 is TGTGCCAGCAGCTTAGACTCCACGGCAGAGACCCAGTACTTC. This translates into CASSLDSTAETQYF.

The chain carries TRBV5-1 and TRBJ2-1, with TRBD1 matching over 8 bases. V was clipped by 4 bases and J by 1 base; unmatched bases: 7. The CDR3 sequence is 16 residues long. Germline CDR1 and CDR2: SGHRS and YFSETQ. In nucleotides, the CDR3 is TGCGCCAGCAGCGCGGAGACAGGGGTTTCCTACAATGAGCAGTTCTTC. This sequence encodes CASSAETGVSYNEQFF. Filled out from reference TRBV5-1 and TRBJ2-1, the complete variable domain reads KAGVTQTPRYLIKTRGQQVTLSCSPISGHRSVSWYQQTPGQGLQFLFEYFSETQRNKGNFPGRFSGRQFSNSRSEMNVSTLELGDSALYLCASSAETGVSYNEQFFGPGTRLTVL.

V and J are TRBV29-1 and TRBJ1-1; no reliable D call. V was clipped by 5 bases and J by 3 bases, with 4 bases between them. The CDR3 consists of 10 residues. The germline V gene encodes CDR1 SQVTM and CDR2 ANQGSEA. The CDR3 region has the DNA TGCAGCGTTTACTACACTGAAGCTTTCTTT. Its translation: CSVYYTEAFF. Filled out from reference TRBV29-1 and TRBJ1-1, the complete variable domain reads SAVISQKPSRDICQRGTSLTIQCQVDSQVTMMFWYRQQPGQSLTLIATANQGSEATYESGFVIDKFPISRPNLTFSTLTVSNMSPEDSSIYLCSVYYTEAFFGQGTRLTVV.

The genes are TRBV19 and TRBJ2-7; D is possibly TRBD1 (6 bases). The CDR3 contains 14 residues. Germline values: CDR1 LNHDA, CDR2 SQIVND (reference sequence). V lost 5 bases to trimming and J lost 2 bases, with 13 bases between them. The CDR3 bases are TGTGCCAGTAGTCTAAATCCAGGGGCCTACGAGCAGTACTTC. Its translation: CASSLNPGAYEQYF.

J is TRBJ2-7 and V is TRBV15; the D gene could be TRBD1 or TRBD2 (6 bases each). CDR1 is LNHNV, CDR2 YYDKDF, per germline (reference sequence). The germline V and J ends were trimmed by 0 bases and 6 bases, with 12 bases remaining between them. CDR3 length: 14 amino acids. CDR3 loop: CATSREGGSLEQYF. The CDR3 DNA reads TGTGCCACCAGCAGAGAAGGGGGGTCTCTCGAGCAGTACTTC.

The chain uses TRBV9 and TRBJ2-7, with 8 bases matching TRBD1. The length of the CDR3 is 18 residues. J gave up 0 bases and V 3 bases, and 14 bases lay outside the gene matches. CDR1 and CDR2 (germline): SGDLS, YYNGEE. CDR3 sequence (DNA): TGTGCCAGCAGCGAGGGGACAGGTGAAGCGGGCATCTCCTACGAGCAGTACTTC. Translated: CASSEGTGEAGISYEQYF.

This chain connects TRBV7-2 to TRBJ1-4; tentative D call: TRBD1 (6 bases). CDR1 is SGHTA, CDR2 FQGNSA, per germline. Deletions cut 3 bases from V and 3 bases from J, with 11 bases between. This CDR3 comprises 15 residues. In DNA form, the CDR3 reads TGTGCCAGCAGCTTTGGGGGGGCGGCTAATGAAAAACTGTTTTTT. It codes for CASSFGGAANEKLFF.

The CDR3 is CASSLQTTGNTIYF. The CDR3, as DNA: TGTGCCAGCAGCTTACAGACAACTGGAAACACCATATATTTT. The chain couples TRBV9 to TRBJ1-3; unclear D gene. The CDR3 totals 14 residues. The germline V gene encodes CDR1 SGDLS and CDR2 YYNGEE. V was pared by 4 bases and J by 2 bases, with 10 bases between.

The chain uses TRBV28 and TRBJ2-4, with 12 bases matching TRBD1. The CDR3 sequence is 17 residues long. Losses at the gene ends were 4 bases for V and 1 base for J; bases not matched to a gene: 5. CDR1 MDHEN and CDR2 SYDVKM come from the germline V gene. The CDR3 sequence: CASSSGQGAWAKNIQYF. CDR3 DNA sequence: TGTGCCAGCAGTTCGGGACAGGGGGCATGGGCCAAAAACATTCAGTACTTC.

The chain employs TRBV6-1 and TRBJ2-6; D unresolved. Germline-derived CDR1 and CDR2 are MNHNS and SASEGT. Trimming took off 2 bases at V and 0 bases at J, with 2 bases between the two ends. CDR3 length: 14 amino acids. The CDR3 bases are TGTGCCAGCAGTGAAATCTCTGGGGCCAACGTCCTGACTTTC. This translates into CASSEISGANVLTF.

This chain uses TRBV5-5 with TRBJ2-5; D perhaps matches TRBD1 (6 bases). Germline values: CDR1 SGHKS, CDR2 YYEKEE (reference sequence). The V end lost 0 bases, the J end lost 5 bases, and 14 bases lay between the germline ends. This CDR3 is 15 amino acids long. CDR3: CASSLDSWGLETQYF. Here the CDR3 DNA reads TGTGCCAGCAGCTTGGATTCTTGGGGGCTGGAGACCCAGTACTTC. Full variable domain (remainder filled in from reference TRBV5-5 and TRBJ2-5): DAGVTQSPTHLIKTRGQQVTLRCSPISGHKSVSWYQQVLGQGPQFIFQYYEKEERGRGNFPDRFSARQFPNYSSELNVNALLLGDSALYLCASSLDSWGLETQYFGPGTRLLVL.

The sample holds one count of this clone. The chain uses TRBV15 and TRBJ2-3; 8 bases align to TRBD2. The CDR3 length is 16 residues. Trimming removed 3 bases from V and 5 bases from J; junction bases left unmatched: 10. The V gene's germline CDR1 is LNHNV and CDR2 YYDKDF (reference sequence). In DNA form, the CDR3 reads TGTGCCACCAGCAGCGGGACTAGACAAGGCGAAGATACGCAGTATTTT. Amino acid sequence: CATSSGTRQGEDTQYF.

The chain has TRBV18 and TRBJ2-7, with 8 bases that match TRBD1. The CDR3 loop spans 13 amino acids. From germline, CDR1 is KGHSH and CDR2 LQKENI. Trimming took 4 bases from V and 3 from J; bases not matched to a gene: 2. The CDR3 nucleotides read TGTGCCAGCTCACGACAGGGGAACTACGAGCAGTACTTC. Residues: CASSRQGNYEQYF.

This clone appeared a single time. The V and J genes are TRBV29-1 and TRBJ1-3, with TRBD1 as a possible D gene (5 bases). CDR1 SQVTM and CDR2 ANQGSEA come from the germline V gene. This CDR3 comprises 14 residues. Trimming stripped 3 bases from V and 3 bases from J, with 12 bases between. CDR3 residues: CSVETVLGGNTIYF. The CDR3 DNA follows: TGCAGCGTTGAGACAGTCCTTGGTGGAAACACCATATATTTT.

This chain joins TRBV7-7 and TRBJ2-3, with TRBD2 matching 13 bases. Germline V gene data show CDR1 as SSHAT and CDR2 as FNYEAQ (reference sequence). The CDR3 contains 19 residues. J was trimmed by 2 bases and V by 1 base; bases with no gene match: 9. CDR3 bases: TGTGCCAGCAGCTTAGGCCTGACTAGCGGGAGGCCCCCCACAGATACGCAGTATTTT. It encodes CASSLGLTSGRPPTDTQYF.

The rearrangement joins TRBV19 to TRBJ1-5, with no clear D. Per the germline V gene, CDR1 is LNHDA and CDR2 is SQIVND (reference sequence). The CDR3 is 15 amino acids. V lost 3 bases to trimming and J lost 0 bases, with 9 bases between them. CDR3: CASSILSYSNQPQHF. The CDR3 DNA sequence: TGTGCCAGTAGTATTCTGAGTTATAGCAATCAGCCCCAGCATTTT.

This clone was counted between two and nine times. V is TRBV7-3 and J is TRBJ1-1, with 7 bases matching TRBD1. The trim removed 4 bases at V and 5 bases at J, leaving 7 bases unmatched. Germline V lookup: CDR1 SGHTA, CDR2 FQGTGA. This CDR3 contains 14 residues. Here the CDR3 DNA reads TGTGCCAGCAGCTCCTCGGGACAGATGACTGAAGCTTTCTTT. As protein: CASSSSGQMTEAFF.

To note about this clone: The same CDR3 also results from other DNA sequences found in this sample. The V call is TRBV18, the J call TRBJ2-5, with 13 bases lining up with TRBD2. The germline gives CDR1 KGHSH, CDR2 LQKENI. The CDR3 has 15 residues. V gave up 3 bases and J gave up 5 bases; unmatched junction bases: 3. The CDR3 nucleotides read TGTGCCAGCTCACCCGGACTAGCGGGAGTGGAGACCCAGTACTTC. Translated, it gives CASSPGLAGVETQYF.

CDR3 in amino acids: CASSALIQLNTEAFF. The CDR3 nucleotides read TGTGCCAGCAGCGCCCTAATCCAACTGAACACTGAAGCTTTCTTT. J is TRBJ1-1 and V is TRBV7-3; D remains ambiguous. Germline V gene data show CDR1 as SGHTA and CDR2 as FQGTGA. The CDR3 consists of 15 residues. Trimming shortened V by 5 bases and J by 0 bases, and 13 bases separated the two germline ends.

The chain uses TRBV28 and TRBJ2-7; TRBD1 aligns across 10 bases. V trimming: 8 bases; J trimming: 4 bases; junction bases outside the gene matches: 5. The CDR3 covers 13 residues. Per germline, CDR1 MDHEN and CDR2 SYDVKM. This CDR3 is CASRQGARYEQYF. Here the CDR3 DNA reads TGTGCCAGCCGACAGGGGGCGCGGTACGAGCAGTACTTC.

V is TRBV29-1 and J is TRBJ1-4; D perhaps matches TRBD1 (5 bases). This CDR3 region has 14 residues. V was trimmed by 4 bases and J by 8 bases, leaving 17 bases between them. Germline CDR1 reads SQVTM; CDR2 reads ANQGSEA. CDR3 in DNA: TGCAGCGTTGTAGTCGGGGCGGGAGGGGAAAAACTGTTTTTT. This translates into CSVVVGAGGEKLFF. Full variable domain (remainder filled in from reference TRBV29-1 and TRBJ1-4): SAVISQKPSRDICQRGTSLTIQCQVDSQVTMMFWYRQQPGQSLTLIATANQGSEATYESGFVIDKFPISRPNLTFSTLTVSNMSPEDSSIYLCSVVVGAGGEKLFFGSGTQLSVL.